These 15 T cell receptor beta chains were all obtained from the same sample, sequenced in a study of long-term antiretroviral therapy in people with HIV. At survey level, the immunoSEQ assay was run in its v3.0 version. Sequenced by immunoSEQ multiplex PCR; TCRdb stores in-frame clones only, minus some. The sample shows tens of thousands of clones, over 85% of them seen only once. The sample consisted of unsorted PBMCs, taken about 6.5 years after starting antiretroviral therapy. Every receptor here comes from a woman aged 40 to 49 with HIV.

This clone appeared a single time. V and J are TRBV9 and TRBJ2-3; D unclear. The V and J ends lost 5 bases and 6 bases respectively, with 10 bases between them. The CDR3 covers 12 residues. Germline lookup yields CDR1 SGDLS and CDR2 YYNGEE. CDR3 nucleotides: TGTGCCAGCAGTCGTAGCTCGGATACGCAGTATTTT. Its protein product is CASSRSSDTQYF.

The count of this clone is one. The chain combines TRBV7-2 with TRBJ1-2; TRBD1 might be the D (5 bases). The CDR3 runs to 16 residues. Germline loops: CDR1 SGHTA, CDR2 FQGNSA. V shed 3 bases and J shed 4 bases, with 18 bases lying between them. CDR3 protein: CASSFEMTGTGYGYTF. CDR3 bases: TGTGCCAGCAGCTTCGAAATGACGGGGACGGGCTATGGCTACACCTTC.

The DNA for the CDR3 is TGCGCCAGCAGCTTGAAAGCGACAGGGGGTAGTGAGCAGTTCTTC. The encoded protein is CASSLKATGGSEQFF. The chain links TRBV5-1 to TRBJ2-1, with 9 bases that match TRBD1. The junction had 8 bases not matched to a gene; V was cut back by 1 base and J by 9 bases. Germline V lookup: CDR1 SGHRS, CDR2 YFSETQ. The CDR3 covers 15 residues.

The J gene is TRBJ2-3, the V gene TRBV5-1; 11 bases align to TRBD2. This CDR3 has 17 residues. CDR1 is SGHRS, CDR2 YFSETQ, per germline. The V and J ends lost 1 base and 6 bases, in that order; junction bases with no gene match: 10. The CDR3, as DNA: TGCGCCAGCAGCTTGCAGCTAGCGGGGGGCCTATGGGATACGCAGTATTTT. Its protein is CASSLQLAGGLWDTQYF.

This chain joins TRBV29-1 and TRBJ1-1; D gene ambiguous. CDR1 and CDR2 from the germline V gene are SQVTM and ANQGSEA. This CDR3 spans 13 amino acids. The V and J ends lost 4 bases and 0 bases respectively, with 9 bases between them. The CDR3 reads CSVGQSLNTEAFF. DNA of the CDR3: TGCAGCGTTGGGCAGAGCCTGAACACTGAAGCTTTCTTT.

This clone has a single count. The V call is TRBV5-8, the J call TRBJ1-2; tentatively, D is TRBD1 (5 bases). Trimming took 3 bases from V and 8 from J, leaving 17 bases between them. The CDR3 spans 14 residues. CDR1 is SGHTS, CDR2 YDEGEE, per germline. CDR3 region: CASSYNGGSGGYTF. The CDR3 DNA sequence: TGTGCCAGCAGCTATAACGGGGGGTCGGGCGGCTACACCTTC.

The chain is built from TRBV6-1 and TRBJ2-1, with 11 positions matching TRBD2. The CDR3 consists of 15 residues. The germline gives CDR1 MNHNS, CDR2 SASEGT. Germline trimming cut 2 bases from V and 7 bases from J; bases unmatched to any gene: 4. CDR3 sequence (DNA): TGTGCCAGCAGTGAACGGATAGCGGGGGGGAATGAGCAGTTCTTC. Translation gives CASSERIAGGNEQFF.

This chain joins TRBV7-2 and TRBJ2-5, with 9 bases matching TRBD1. Germline V lookup: CDR1 SGHTA, CDR2 FQGNSA. V trimming: 1 base; J trimming: 4 bases; junction bases outside the gene matches: 4. CDR3 length equals 15 residues. The CDR3 loop is CASSLVKQGAETQYF. DNA for the CDR3: TGTGCCAGCAGCTTAGTAAAACAGGGGGCAGAGACCCAGTACTTC.

The chain is built from TRBV19 and TRBJ1-2; D unresolved. The CDR3 has 11 residues. Looked up from germline, CDR1 is LNHDA and CDR2 is SQIVND (reference sequence). V was trimmed by 5 bases and J by 8 bases, leaving 9 bases between them. For the CDR3, the DNA is TGTGCCAGTAGTTTCAGCCTCGGCTACACCTTC. Protein product: CASSFSLGYTF.

The rearrangement uses TRBV29-1 and TRBJ2-5; D possibly corresponds to TRBD2 (5 bases). Germline V lookup: CDR1 SQVTM, CDR2 ANQGSEA. The CDR3 loop spans 13 amino acids. Between the trimmed V and J ends, which lost 0 bases and 5 bases, there was a span of 10 bases. The CDR3 protein is CSVEDSPGETQYF. Written as DNA, the CDR3 is TGCAGCGTTGAAGACTCCCCGGGGGAGACCCAGTACTTC.

The CDR3 DNA is TGTGCCAGTAGACCGAGACCGGACGGCAACACTGAAGCTTTCTTT. Its translation is CASRPRPDGNTEAFF. The chain joins TRBV19 to TRBJ1-1; unclear D gene. Trimming shortened V by 6 bases and J by 2 bases, and 16 bases separated the two germline ends. This CDR3 is 15 amino acids long. Germline V gene sequence: CDR1 LNHDA, CDR2 SQIVND (reference sequence).

The J gene is TRBJ1-5, the V gene TRBV10-1; D is possibly TRBD1 (5 bases). Germline V CDR1 and CDR2: WNHNN, SYGVQD (reference sequence). Trimming removed 2 bases at V and 5 bases at J, with 7 bases between. The CDR3 contains 13 residues. For the CDR3, the DNA is TGCGCCAGCAGTGAGAGGGGAGATCAGCCCCAGCATTTT. Translation gives CASSERGDQPQHF.

This chain connects TRBV5-4 to TRBJ1-2; D is unresolved. The V and J ends lost 0 bases and 4 bases respectively, with 4 bases between them. Germline CDR1 and CDR2: SGHNT and YYREEE (reference sequence). This CDR3 has 12 residues. The CDR3 nucleotides read TGTGCCAGCAGCTTGGACTCCTATGGCTACACCTTC. This gives the protein CASSLDSYGYTF.

The chain employs TRBV9 and TRBJ1-4, with a tentative D call TRBD1 (5 bases). This CDR3 comprises 14 residues. Germline CDR1 is SGDLS and CDR2 is YYNGEE. The ends were cut back, 4 bases at V and 3 bases at J, with 10 bases in the middle. In nucleotides, the CDR3 is TGTGCCAGCAGCCCCACGGGGGCTAATGAAAAACTGTTTTTT. The encoded protein is CASSPTGANEKLFF.

The rearrangement joins TRBV6-6 to TRBJ2-3; 8 bases are a match to TRBD2. The germline gives CDR1 MNHNY, CDR2 SVGAGI (reference sequence). The CDR3 loop spans 16 amino acids. J gave up 1 base and V 6 bases, and 9 bases lay outside the gene matches. The CDR3: CASRAGGTTGTDTQYF. CDR3 nucleotides: TGTGCCAGCAGGGCGGGGGGCACCACCGGCACAGATACGCAGTATTTT.